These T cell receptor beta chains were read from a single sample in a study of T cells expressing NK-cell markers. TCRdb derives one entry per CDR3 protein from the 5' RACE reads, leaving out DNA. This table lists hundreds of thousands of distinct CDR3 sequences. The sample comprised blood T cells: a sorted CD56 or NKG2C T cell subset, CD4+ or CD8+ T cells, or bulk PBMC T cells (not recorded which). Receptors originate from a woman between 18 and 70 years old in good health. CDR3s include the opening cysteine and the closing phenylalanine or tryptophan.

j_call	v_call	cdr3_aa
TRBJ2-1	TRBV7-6	CASSTRTSGGSNEQFF
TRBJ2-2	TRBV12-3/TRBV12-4	CASRLPAGELFF
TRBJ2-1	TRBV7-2	CASSLQFFNEQFF
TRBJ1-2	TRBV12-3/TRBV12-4	CASTLPLGQGYGYTF
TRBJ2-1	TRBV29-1	CSAPGGISSYNEQFF
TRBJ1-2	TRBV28	CASRAIDGKTYTF
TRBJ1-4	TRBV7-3	CASSSDQGEKLFF
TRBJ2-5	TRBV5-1	CASSKGGTREETQYF
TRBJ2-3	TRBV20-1	CSASRPGRRGTDTQYF
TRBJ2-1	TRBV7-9	CASSLGRAGHYNEQFF
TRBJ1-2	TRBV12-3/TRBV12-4	CASVQGGPNYGYTF
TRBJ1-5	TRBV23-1	CASSPQGARGNQPQHF
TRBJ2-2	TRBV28	CASSFSTSGGAAGELFF
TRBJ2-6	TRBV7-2	CASSLGSSGANVLTF
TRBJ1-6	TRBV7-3	CASSRTGWDSPLHF
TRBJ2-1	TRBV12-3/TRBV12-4	CASSPLRLRSYNEQFF
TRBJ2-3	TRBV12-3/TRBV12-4	CASSFDRSTDTQYF
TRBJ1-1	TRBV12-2	CASRLETWGTEAFF
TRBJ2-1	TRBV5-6	CASSYSTSGGASYNEQFF
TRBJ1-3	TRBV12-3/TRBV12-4	CASSFRTYSGNTIYF
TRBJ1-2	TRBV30	CALGWDPYGYTF